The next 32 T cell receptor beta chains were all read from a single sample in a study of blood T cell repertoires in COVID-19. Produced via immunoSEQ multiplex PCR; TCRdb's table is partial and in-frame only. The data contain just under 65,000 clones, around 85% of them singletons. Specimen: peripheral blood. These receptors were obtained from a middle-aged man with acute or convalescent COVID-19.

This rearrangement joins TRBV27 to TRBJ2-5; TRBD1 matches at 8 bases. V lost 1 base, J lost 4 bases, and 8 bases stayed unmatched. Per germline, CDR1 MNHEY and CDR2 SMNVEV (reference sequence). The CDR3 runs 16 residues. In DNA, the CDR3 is TGTGCCAGCAGTTTATTGGGGACAGGAGGAGGAGAGACCCAGTACTTC. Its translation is CASSLLGTGGGETQYF.

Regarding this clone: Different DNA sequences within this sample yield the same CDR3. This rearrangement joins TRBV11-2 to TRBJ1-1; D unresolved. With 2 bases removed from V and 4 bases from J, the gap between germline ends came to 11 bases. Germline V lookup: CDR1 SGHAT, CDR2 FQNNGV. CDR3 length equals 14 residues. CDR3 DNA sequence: TGTGCCAGCAGCTTAAGTAGTGGCGGCACTGAAGCTTTCTTT. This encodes CASSLSSGGTEAFF.

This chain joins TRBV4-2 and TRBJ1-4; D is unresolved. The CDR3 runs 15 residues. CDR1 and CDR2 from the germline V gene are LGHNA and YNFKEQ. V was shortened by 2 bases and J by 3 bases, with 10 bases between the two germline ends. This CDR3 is CASSQLTGSNEKLFF. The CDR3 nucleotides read TGTGCCAGCAGCCAACTGACGGGATCTAATGAAAAACTGTTTTTT.

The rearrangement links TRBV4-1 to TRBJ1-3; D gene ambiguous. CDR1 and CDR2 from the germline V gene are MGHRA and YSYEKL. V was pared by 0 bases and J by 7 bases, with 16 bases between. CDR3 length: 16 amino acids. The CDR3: CASSQESTVRLNTIYF. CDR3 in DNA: TGCGCCAGCAGCCAAGAGTCAACAGTTCGGCTGAACACCATATATTTT.

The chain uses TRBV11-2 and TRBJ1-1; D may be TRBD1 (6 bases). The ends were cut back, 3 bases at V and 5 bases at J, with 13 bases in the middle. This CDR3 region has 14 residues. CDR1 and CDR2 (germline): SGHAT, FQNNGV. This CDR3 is CASSFTGRGTEAFF. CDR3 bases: TGTGCCAGCAGCTTTACAGGGAGAGGTACTGAAGCTTTCTTT.

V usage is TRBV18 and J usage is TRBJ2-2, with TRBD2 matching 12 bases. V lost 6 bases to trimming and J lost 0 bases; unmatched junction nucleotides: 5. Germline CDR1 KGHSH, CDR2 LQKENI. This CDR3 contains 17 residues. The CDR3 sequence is CASSPRLAGANTGELFF. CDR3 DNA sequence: TGTGCCAGCTCCCCAAGACTAGCGGGGGCGAACACCGGGGAGCTGTTTTTT.

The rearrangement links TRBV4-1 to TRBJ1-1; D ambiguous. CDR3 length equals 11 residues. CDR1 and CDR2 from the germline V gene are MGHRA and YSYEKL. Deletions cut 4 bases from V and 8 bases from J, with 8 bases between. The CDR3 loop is CASSRGGEAFF. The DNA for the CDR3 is TGCGCCAGCAGCCGAGGAGGGGAAGCTTTCTTT.

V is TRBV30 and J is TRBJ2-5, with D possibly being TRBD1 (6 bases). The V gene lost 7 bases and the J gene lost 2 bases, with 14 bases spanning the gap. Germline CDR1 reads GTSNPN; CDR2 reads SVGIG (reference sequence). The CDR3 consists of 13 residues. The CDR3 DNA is TGTGCCTACACCGGACAGCCGCAAGAGACCCAGTACTTC. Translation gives CAYTGQPQETQYF.

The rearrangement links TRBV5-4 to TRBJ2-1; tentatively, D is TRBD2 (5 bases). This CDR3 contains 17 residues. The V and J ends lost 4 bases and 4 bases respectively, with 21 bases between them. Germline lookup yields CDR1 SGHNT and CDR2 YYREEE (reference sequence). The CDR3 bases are TGTGCCAGCAGCCCTCGTCTAGCTGGGCGCCCATACAATGAGCAGTTCTTC. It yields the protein CASSPRLAGRPYNEQFF. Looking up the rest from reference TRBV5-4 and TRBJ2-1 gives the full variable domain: ETGVTQSPTHLIKTRGQQVTLRCSSQSGHNTVSWYQQALGQGPQFIFQYYREEENGRGNFPPRFSGLQFPNYSSELNVNALELDDSALYLCASSPRLAGRPYNEQFFGPGTRLTVL.

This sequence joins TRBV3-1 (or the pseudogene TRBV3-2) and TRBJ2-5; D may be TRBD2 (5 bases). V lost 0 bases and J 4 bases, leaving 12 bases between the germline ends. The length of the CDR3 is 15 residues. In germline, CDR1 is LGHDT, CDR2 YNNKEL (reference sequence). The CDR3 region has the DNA TGTGCCAGCAGCCAAGATAAGACGGGGAGAGAGACCCAGTACTTC. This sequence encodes CASSQDKTGRETQYF.

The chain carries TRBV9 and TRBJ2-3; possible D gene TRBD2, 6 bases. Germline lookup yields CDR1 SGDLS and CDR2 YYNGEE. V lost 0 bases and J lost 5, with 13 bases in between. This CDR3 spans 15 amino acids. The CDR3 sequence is CASSVGARGGDTQYF. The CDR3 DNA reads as TGTGCCAGCAGCGTAGGTGCTCGGGGAGGAGATACGCAGTATTTT.

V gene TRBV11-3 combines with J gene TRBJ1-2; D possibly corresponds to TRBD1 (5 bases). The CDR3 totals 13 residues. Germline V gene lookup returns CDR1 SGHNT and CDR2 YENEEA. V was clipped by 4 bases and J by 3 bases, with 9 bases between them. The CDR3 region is CASSSRQHYGYTF. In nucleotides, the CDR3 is TGTGCCAGCAGCTCCCGACAGCACTATGGCTACACCTTC.

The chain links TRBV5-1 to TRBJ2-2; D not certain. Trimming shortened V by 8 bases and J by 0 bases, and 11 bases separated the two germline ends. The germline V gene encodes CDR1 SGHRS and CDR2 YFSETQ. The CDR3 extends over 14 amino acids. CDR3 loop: CASRSQANTGELFF. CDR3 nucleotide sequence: TGCGCCAGTAGAAGCCAGGCGAACACCGGGGAGCTGTTTTTT.

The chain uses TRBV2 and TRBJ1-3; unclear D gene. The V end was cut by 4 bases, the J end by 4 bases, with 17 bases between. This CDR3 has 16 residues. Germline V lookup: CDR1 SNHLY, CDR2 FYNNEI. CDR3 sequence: CASSVYRTDGGNTIYF. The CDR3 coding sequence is TGTGCCAGCAGTGTATATAGAACAGATGGGGGAAACACCATATATTTT. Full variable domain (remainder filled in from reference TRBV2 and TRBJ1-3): EPEVTQTPSHQVTQMGQEVILRCVPISNHLYFYWYRQILGQKVEFLVSFYNNEISEKSEIFDDQFSVERPDGSNFTLKIRSTKLEDSAMYFCASSVYRTDGGNTIYFGEGSWLTVV.

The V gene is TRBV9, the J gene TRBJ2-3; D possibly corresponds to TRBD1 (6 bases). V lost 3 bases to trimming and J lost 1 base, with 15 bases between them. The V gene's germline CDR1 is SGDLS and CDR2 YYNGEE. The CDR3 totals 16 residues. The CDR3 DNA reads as TGTGCCAGCAGCGACGCTCAGGGGACCCGCACAGATACGCAGTATTTT. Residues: CASSDAQGTRTDTQYF.

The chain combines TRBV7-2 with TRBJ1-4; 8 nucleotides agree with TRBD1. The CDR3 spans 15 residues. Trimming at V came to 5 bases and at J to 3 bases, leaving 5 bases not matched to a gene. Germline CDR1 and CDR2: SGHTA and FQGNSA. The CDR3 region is CASSPWTGSNEKLFF. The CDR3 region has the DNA TGTGCCAGCAGCCCCTGGACAGGGTCTAATGAAAAACTGTTTTTT.

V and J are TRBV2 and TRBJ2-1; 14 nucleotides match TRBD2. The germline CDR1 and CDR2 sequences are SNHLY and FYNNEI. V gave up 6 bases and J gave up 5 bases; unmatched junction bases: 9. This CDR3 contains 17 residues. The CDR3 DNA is TGTGCCAGCAGCGCGGCGTTGGGACTAGCGGGGGACAATGAGCAGTTCTTC. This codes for CASSAALGLAGDNEQFF.

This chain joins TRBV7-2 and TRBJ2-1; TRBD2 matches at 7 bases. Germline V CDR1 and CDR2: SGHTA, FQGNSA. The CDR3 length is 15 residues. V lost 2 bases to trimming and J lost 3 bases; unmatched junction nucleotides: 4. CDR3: CASSLIKRDYNEQFF. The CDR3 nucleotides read TGTGCCAGCAGCTTAATCAAGCGGGACTACAATGAGCAGTTCTTC.

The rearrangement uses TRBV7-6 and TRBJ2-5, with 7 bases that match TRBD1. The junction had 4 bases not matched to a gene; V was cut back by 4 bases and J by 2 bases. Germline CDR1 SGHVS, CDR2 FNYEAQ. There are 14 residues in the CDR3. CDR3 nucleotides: TGTGCCAGCAGCTCCCCCAGGGGGCAAGAGACCCAGTACTTC. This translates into CASSSPRGQETQYF.

The CDR3 DNA follows: TGTGCCAGCAGCCCCGGGACAGCCGGTAATGAAAAACTGTTTTTT. It specifies CASSPGTAGNEKLFF. The chain links TRBV11-2 to TRBJ1-4, with TRBD1 identical over 7 bases. Germline lookup yields CDR1 SGHAT and CDR2 FQNNGV. With V trimmed by 5 bases and J by 4 bases, 7 bases remained unmatched. CDR3 length: 15 amino acids. Using reference TRBV11-2 and TRBJ1-4 for the parts outside the CDR3, the full variable domain is EAGVAQSPRYKIIEKRQSVAFWCNPISGHATLYWYQQILGQGPKLLIQFQNNGVVDDSQLPKDRFSAERLKGVDSTLKIQPAKLEDSAVYLCASSPGTAGNEKLFFGSGTQLSVL.

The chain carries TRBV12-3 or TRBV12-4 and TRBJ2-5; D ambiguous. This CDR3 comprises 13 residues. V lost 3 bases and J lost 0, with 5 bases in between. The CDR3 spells CASSFRHQETQYF. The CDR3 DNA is TGTGCCAGCAGTTTCAGGCACCAAGAGACCCAGTACTTC.

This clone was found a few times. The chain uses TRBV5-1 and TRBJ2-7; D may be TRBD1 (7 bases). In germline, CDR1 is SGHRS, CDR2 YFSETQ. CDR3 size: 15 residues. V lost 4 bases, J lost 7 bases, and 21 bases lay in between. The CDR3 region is CASSGGTAGNGEQYF. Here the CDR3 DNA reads TGCGCCAGCAGCGGGGGGACAGCAGGGAACGGGGAGCAGTACTTC.

CDR3 loop: CASSPVVAWEQYF. The DNA of the CDR3 is TGTGCCAGCAGCCCCGTGGTGGCCTGGGAGCAGTACTTC. The chain has TRBV5-5 and TRBJ2-7, with D hard to call. This CDR3 spans 13 amino acids. V lost 4 bases to trimming and J lost 7 bases, with 15 bases between them. The germline V gene encodes CDR1 SGHKS and CDR2 YYEKEE (reference sequence).

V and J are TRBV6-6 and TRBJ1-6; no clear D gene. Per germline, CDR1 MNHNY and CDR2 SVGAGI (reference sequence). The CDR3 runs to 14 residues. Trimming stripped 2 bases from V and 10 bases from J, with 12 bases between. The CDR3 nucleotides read TGTGCCAGCAGTTACGTCGGGGTACGCTCACCCCTCCACTTT. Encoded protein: CASSYVGVRSPLHF.

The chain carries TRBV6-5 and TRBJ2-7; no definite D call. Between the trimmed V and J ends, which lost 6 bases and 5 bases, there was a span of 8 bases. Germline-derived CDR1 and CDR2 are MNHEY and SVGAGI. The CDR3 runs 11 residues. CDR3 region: CASRELDEQYF. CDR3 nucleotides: TGTGCCAGCAGAGAGCTGGACGAGCAGTACTTC.

In DNA form, the CDR3 reads TGTGCCTGGAGTGTCACGGGAGGCACTGAAGCTTTCTTT. The encoded protein is CAWSVTGGTEAFF. The rearrangement joins TRBV30 to TRBJ1-1; no reliable D call. With 0 bases removed from V and 4 bases from J, the gap between germline ends came to 9 bases. CDR3 size: 13 residues. CDR1 is GTSNPN and CDR2 is SVGIG in the germline V gene (reference sequence).

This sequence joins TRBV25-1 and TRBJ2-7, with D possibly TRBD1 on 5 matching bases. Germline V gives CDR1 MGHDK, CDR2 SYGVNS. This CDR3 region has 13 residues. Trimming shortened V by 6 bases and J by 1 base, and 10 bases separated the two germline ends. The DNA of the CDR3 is TGTGCCAGCAGCGGAGACAGTTCCTACGAGCAGTACTTC. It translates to CASSGDSSYEQYF.

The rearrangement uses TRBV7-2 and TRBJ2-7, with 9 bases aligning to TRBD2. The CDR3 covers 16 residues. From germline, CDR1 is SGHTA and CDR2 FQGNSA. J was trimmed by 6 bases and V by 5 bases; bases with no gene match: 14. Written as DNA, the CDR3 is TGTGCCAGCAGCCAGAGAAGGGCGGGGGGGACCCCCGAGCAGTACTTC. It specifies CASSQRRAGGTPEQYF.

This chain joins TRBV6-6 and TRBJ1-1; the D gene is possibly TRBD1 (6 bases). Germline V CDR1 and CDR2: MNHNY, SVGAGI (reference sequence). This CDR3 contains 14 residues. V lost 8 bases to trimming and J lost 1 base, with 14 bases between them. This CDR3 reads CASGPRGGNTEAFF. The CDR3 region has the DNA TGTGCCAGCGGGCCTAGGGGGGGGAACACTGAAGCTTTCTTT.

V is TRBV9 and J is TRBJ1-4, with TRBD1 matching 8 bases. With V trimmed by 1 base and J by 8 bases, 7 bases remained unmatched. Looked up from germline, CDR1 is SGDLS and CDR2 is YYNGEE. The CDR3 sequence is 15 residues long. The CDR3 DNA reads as TGTGCCAGCAGCGTAACGACAGGGGCGGGAGAAAAACTGTTTTTT. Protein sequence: CASSVTTGAGEKLFF. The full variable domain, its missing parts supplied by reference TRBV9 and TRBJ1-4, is DSGVTQTPKHLITATGQRVTLRCSPRSGDLSVYWYQQSLDQGLQFLIQYYNGEERAKGNILERFSAQQFPDLHSELNLSSLELGDSALYFCASSVTTGAGEKLFFGSGTQLSVL.

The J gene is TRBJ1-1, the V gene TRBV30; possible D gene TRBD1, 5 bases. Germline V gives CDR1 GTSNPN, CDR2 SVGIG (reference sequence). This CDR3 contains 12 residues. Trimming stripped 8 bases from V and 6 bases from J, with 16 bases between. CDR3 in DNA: TGTGCCGGCGGGAAGGGGATGGCTGAAGCTTTCTTT. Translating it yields CAGGKGMAEAFF.

CDR3 loop: CASGEIYGYTF. The CDR3 nucleotides read TGTGCCTCGGGGGAGATCTATGGCTACACCTTC. The chain is built from TRBV2 and TRBJ1-2; TRBD1 might be the D (5 bases). Trimming shortened V by 11 bases and J by 4 bases, and 11 bases separated the two germline ends. CDR3 size: 11 residues. Germline V gene data show CDR1 as SNHLY and CDR2 as FYNNEI.